Included here is one TCR beta chain sequence, with context. Across under 25 US areas, participants ranged in age from 18 to 89 years. Sequencing was performed with immunoSEQ multiplex PCR; in TCRdb, only in-frame clones are kept and a portion is missing. This table holds under 450,000 clones, 75% to 90% found once. The length of the CDR3 is 14 residues. The germline V and J ends were trimmed by 5 bases and 7 bases, with 17 bases remaining between them. Germline V gene lookup returns CDR1 LNHDA and CDR2 SQIVND (reference sequence). These data come from a study of blood T cell repertoires in COVID-19. Overall study: In each case, the material was cDNA or gDNA derived from T cells, B-cell-depleted T cells, or PBMCs.

This receptor was identified in a woman aged 45-60 years who had recovered from COVID-19. The sequenced sample was PBMCs or T cells enriched from blood (not recorded which). This chain connects TRBV19 to TRBJ1-1, with D possibly TRBD1 on 6 matching bases. CDR3 sequence reads: CASSLLPTGHEAFF. The CDR3 DNA follows: TGTGCCAGTAGTCTACTCCCGACAGGACATGAAGCTTTCTTT.